This TCR beta chain came from a study of blood T cell repertoires in COVID-19. Across the whole study: Sites in the United States, Italy and Spain provided acute and convalescent COVID-19 samples. In each case, the material was cDNA or gDNA derived from T cells, B-cell-depleted T cells, or PBMCs.

The CDR3 has 14 residues. The ends lost 5 bases at V and 3 bases at J; junction bases unmatched: 2. CDR1 SGHNT and CDR2 YYREEE come from the germline V gene (reference sequence). Under the authors' procedure: Using reference gene primer amplification, nucleated cell counts were estimated. Using immunoSEQ multiplex PCR, the repertoire was profiled, and TCRdb retains in-frame clones only, with some absent. D and trimming were read from the DNA, whereas the V and J calls and clone size are those reported in that table. The profile covers tens of thousands of clones, with 86% appearing a single time and more than 6.5% taken by the ten largest. This clone appeared a few times.

This sequence originates from a man in his forties or fifties with active COVID-19. The sample taken for sequencing was peripheral blood. The chain has TRBV5-4 and TRBJ2-3; the match to TRBD1 covers 11 bases. The CDR3 coding sequence is TGTGCCAGCAGGTGGGACAGGGGGACAGATACGCAGTATTTT. It codes for CASRWDRGTDTQYF.